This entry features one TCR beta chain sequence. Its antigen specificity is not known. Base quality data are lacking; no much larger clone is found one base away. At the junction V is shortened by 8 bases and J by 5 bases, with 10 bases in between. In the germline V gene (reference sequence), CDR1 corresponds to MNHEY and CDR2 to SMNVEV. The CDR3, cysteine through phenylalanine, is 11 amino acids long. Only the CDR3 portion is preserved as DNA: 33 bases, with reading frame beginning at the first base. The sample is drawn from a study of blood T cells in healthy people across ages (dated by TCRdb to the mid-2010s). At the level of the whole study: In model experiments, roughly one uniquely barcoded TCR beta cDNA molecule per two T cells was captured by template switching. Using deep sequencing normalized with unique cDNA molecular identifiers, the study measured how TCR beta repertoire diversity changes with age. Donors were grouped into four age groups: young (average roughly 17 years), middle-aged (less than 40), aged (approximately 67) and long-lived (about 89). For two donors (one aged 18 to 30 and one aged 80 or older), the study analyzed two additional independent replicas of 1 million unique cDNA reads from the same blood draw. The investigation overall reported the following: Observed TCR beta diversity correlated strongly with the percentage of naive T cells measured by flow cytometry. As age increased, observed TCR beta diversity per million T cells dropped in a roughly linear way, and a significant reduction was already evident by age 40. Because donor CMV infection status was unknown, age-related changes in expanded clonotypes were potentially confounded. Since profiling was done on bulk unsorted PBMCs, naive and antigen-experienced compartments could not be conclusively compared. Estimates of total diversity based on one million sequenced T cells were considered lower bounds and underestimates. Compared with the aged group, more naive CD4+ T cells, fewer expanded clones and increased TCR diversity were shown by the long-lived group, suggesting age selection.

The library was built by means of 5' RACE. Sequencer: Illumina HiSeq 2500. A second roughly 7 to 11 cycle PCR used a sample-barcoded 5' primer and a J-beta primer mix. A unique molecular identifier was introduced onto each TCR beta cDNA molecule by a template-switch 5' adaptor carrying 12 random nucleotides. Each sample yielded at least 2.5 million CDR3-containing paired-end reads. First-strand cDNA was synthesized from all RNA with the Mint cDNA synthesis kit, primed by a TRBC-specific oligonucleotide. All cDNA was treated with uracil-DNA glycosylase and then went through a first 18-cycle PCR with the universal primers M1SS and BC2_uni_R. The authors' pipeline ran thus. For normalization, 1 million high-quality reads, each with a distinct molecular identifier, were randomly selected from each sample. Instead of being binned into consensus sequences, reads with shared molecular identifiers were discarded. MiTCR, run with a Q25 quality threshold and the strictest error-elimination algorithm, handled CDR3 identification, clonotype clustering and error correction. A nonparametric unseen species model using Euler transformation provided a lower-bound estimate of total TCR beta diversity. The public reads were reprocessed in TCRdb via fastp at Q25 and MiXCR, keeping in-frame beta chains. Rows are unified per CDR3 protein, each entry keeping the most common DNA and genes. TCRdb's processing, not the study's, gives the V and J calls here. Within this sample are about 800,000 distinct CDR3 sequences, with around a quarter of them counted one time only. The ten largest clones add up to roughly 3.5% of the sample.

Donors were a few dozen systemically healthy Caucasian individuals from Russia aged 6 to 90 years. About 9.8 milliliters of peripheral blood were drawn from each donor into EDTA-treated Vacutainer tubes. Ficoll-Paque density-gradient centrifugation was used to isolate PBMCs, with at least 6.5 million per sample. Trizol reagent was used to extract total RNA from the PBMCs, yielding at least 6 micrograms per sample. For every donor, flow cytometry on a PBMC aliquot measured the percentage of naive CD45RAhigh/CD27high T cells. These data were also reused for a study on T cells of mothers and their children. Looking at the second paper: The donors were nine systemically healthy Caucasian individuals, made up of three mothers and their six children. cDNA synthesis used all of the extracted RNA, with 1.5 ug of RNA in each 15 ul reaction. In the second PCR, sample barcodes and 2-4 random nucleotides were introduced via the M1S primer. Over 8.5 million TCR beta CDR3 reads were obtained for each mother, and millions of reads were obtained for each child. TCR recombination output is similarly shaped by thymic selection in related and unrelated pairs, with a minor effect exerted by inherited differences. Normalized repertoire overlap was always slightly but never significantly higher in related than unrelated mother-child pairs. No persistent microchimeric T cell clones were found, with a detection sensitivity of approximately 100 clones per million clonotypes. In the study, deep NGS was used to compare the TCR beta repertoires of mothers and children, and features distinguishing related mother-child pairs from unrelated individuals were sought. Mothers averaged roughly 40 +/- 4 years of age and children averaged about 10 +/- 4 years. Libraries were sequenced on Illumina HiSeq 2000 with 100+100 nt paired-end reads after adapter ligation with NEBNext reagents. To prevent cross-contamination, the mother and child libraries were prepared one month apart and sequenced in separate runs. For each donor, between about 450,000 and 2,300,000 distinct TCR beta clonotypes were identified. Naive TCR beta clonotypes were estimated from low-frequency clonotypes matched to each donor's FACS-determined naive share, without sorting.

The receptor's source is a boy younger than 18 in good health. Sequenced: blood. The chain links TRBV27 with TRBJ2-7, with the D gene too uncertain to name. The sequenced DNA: TGTGCCAGCTCAACGGGTCACGAGCAGTACTTC. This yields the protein CASSTGHEQYF.